This T cell receptor beta chain was found in a study of T cell responses to AZD1222 COVID-19 vaccine. Broader study findings: Possibly, clonal diversity was underestimated; donors were largely white British and included more females.

Points on this clone: Its antigen is unidentified.

The V end lost 1 base, the J end lost 4 bases, and 11 bases lay between the germline ends. This CDR3 region has 14 residues. Germline V gene sequence: CDR1 SGHDT, CDR2 YYEEEE. Combined were second doses at about 4 or about 12 weeks. Assay: immunoSEQ multiplex PCR; the TCRdb copy retains only in-frame clones and omits some. The repertoire holds some 170,000 clones, with about nine tenths as singletons. This receptor was obtained from an adult who received the AZD1222 COVID-19 vaccine. This specimen consisted of peripheral blood, obtained 28 days after the second AZD1222 dose. The chain employs TRBV5-6 and TRBJ1-2, with D perhaps TRBD1 (5 bases). As DNA, the CDR3 is TGTGCCAGCAGCTTGTGGGGCGGTTTCTATGGCTACACCTTC. Translation: CASSLWGGFYGYTF.